Sequencing of this TCR beta chain was carried out in a study of T cell repertoires in cytomegalovirus infection. About the research overall: Well-studied HLA-B-restricted CMV epitopes were used in the study alongside recently identified HLA-C-restricted ones. Based on public TCR beta signatures, there were indications of CMV infection and of a matching HLA type.

The trim removed 0 bases at V and 2 bases at J, leaving 2 bases unmatched. The germline V gene has CDR1 LNHNV and CDR2 YYDKDF (reference sequence). The CDR3 contains 16 residues. Findings and caveats of the study: The study found HLA-C-restricted CMV-specific TCR beta clonotypes dominating the ex vivo response. Summed frequency of public TCR beta families distinguished CMV carriers with the relevant HLA.

TCRdb reprocessed the reads via MiXCR and lists one record per CDR3 protein. Of approximately 500,000 distinct CDR3 sequences in the sample, about 33% were seen once. This clonotype was observed a few times. Its antigen is unknown. This TCR was recovered from a human donor in good health (CMV status not recorded). Some clones in this sample may be carry-over from other donors' samples. The V gene is TRBV15, the J gene TRBJ1-5, with 9 bases lining up with TRBD1. Specimen: cultured PBMCs, collected from culture after CMV antigen stimulation. This CDR3 is CATSRDWDRGNQPQHF. Written as DNA, the CDR3 is TGTGCCACCAGCAGAGATTGGGACAGGGGCAATCAGCCCCAGCATTTT.